This T cell receptor beta chain was sequenced for a study of blood T cell repertoires in COVID-19. Study at large: COVID-19 samples collected from the United States, Italy and Spain covered acute and convalescent phases.

The method was immunoSEQ multiplex PCR; TCRdb's version includes in-frame clones alone and lacks a portion of them. The table lists 360,000 or so clones, 85% to 90% of them singletons. The cohort comprised adults aged about 18 to 100 years residing in approximately 25 US areas. The study assigned cohorts using participant-reported clinical history. Two negative PCRs, clearance, or symptom resolution characterized the recovered Cohort 3 donors. CDR1 SGHNT and CDR2 YYREEE come from the germline V gene (reference sequence). The CDR3 has 15 residues. V gave up 1 base and J gave up 1 base; unmatched junction bases: 2.

The sequenced sample consisted of PBMCs or T cells enriched from blood (not recorded which). This TCR derives from a woman aged 25 to 39 who had recovered from COVID-19. The chain uses TRBV5-4 and TRBJ2-7; 10 nucleotides align to TRBD1. DNA of the CDR3: TGTGCCAGCAGCTTGTCGGGACAGGGGTCCTACGAGCAGTACTTC. As protein: CASSLSGQGSYEQYF. Complete variable domain (other parts from reference TRBV5-4 and TRBJ2-7): ETGVTQSPTHLIKTRGQQVTLRCSSQSGHNTVSWYQQALGQGPQFIFQYYREEENGRGNFPPRFSGLQFPNYSSELNVNALELDDSALYLCASSLSGQGSYEQYFGPGTRLTVT.